The 29 T cell receptor beta chains in this list originate from one sample, sequenced in a study of glioma-infiltrating T cells after dendritic cell vaccination. Repertoires were generated with immunoSEQ multiplex PCR, while TCRdb's copy carries only in-frame clones and drops some. The table records more than 85,000 clones, 85% to 90% of them present only once. The sequenced sample was blood, obtained before dendritic cell vaccination. All receptors derive from a human donor with glioblastoma.

Note on this clone: The identical CDR3 is also encoded by other nucleotide sequences in the sample. The gene calls are TRBV6-5 and TRBJ2-5, with D perhaps TRBD1 (9 bases). CDR1 MNHEY and CDR2 SVGAGI come from the germline V gene. Trimming stripped 3 bases from V and 5 bases from J, with 16 bases between. This CDR3 spans 15 amino acids. The CDR3 spells CASSYPGGTGETQYF. CDR3 nucleotides: TGTGCCAGCAGTTATCCGGGGGGGACAGGGGAGACCCAGTACTTC.

In this sample, this clone turned up a few times. The chain combines TRBV6-5 with TRBJ2-1, with D maybe TRBD1 (6 bases). There are 14 residues in the CDR3. The V end lost 5 bases, the J end lost 7 bases, and 15 bases lay between the germline ends. Germline assignment: CDR1 MNHEY and CDR2 SVGAGI. The CDR3 region has the DNA TGTGCCAGCAGTAACACAGGGTTTGGAAATGAGCAGTTCTTC. This translates into CASSNTGFGNEQFF.

In DNA, the CDR3 is TGTGCCAGTAGTACAAGCGGTCGGACAGATACGCAGTATTTT. Protein: CASSTSGRTDTQYF. The V call is TRBV19, the J call TRBJ2-3, with D maybe TRBD2 (5 bases). The CDR3 length is 14 residues. The V end was cut by 4 bases, the J end by 3 bases, with 11 bases between. Germline-derived CDR1 and CDR2 are LNHDA and SQIVND (reference sequence). Full variable domain (remainder filled in from reference TRBV19 and TRBJ2-3): DGGITQSPKYLFRKEGQNVTLSCEQNLNHDAMYWYRQDPGQGLRLIYYSQIVNDFQKGDIAEGYSVSREKKESFPLTVTSAQKNPTAFYLCASSTSGRTDTQYFGPGTRLTVL.

The V gene is TRBV19, the J gene TRBJ1-2; D perhaps matches TRBD1 (6 bases). The CDR3 consists of 15 residues. Germline CDR1 reads LNHDA; CDR2 reads SQIVND (reference sequence). Trimming shortened V by 3 bases and J by 7 bases, and 18 bases separated the two germline ends. The CDR3 region has the DNA TGTGCCAGTAGTATTCCCCAGGGGAGGGGGTCTGGCTACACCTTC. Amino acid sequence: CASSIPQGRGSGYTF.

The J gene is TRBJ2-5, the V gene TRBV7-9; TRBD2 might be the D (7 bases). The J call may be incorrect, as the DNA end agrees better with TRBJ2-7. Germline-derived CDR1 and CDR2 are SEHNR and FQNEAQ (reference sequence). This CDR3 has 15 amino acids. CDR3: CASSSAGGRGNEQYF. The CDR3 nucleotides are TGTGCCAGCAGCTCGGCCGGGGGGCGCGGAAACGAGCAGTACTTC.

V is TRBV5-1 and J is TRBJ2-2; the match to TRBD2 covers 10 bases. The CDR3 totals 14 residues. Looked up from germline, CDR1 is SGHRS and CDR2 is YFSETQ. The V and J ends lost 5 bases and 6 bases, in that order; junction bases with no gene match: 4. CDR3 sequence (DNA): TGCGCCAGCAGACTAGCGGGGAAAGCCGGGGAGCTGTTTTTT. Translated, it gives CASRLAGKAGELFF.

The V call is TRBV11-3, the J call TRBJ2-7; 8 nucleotides line up with TRBD2. CDR3 length: 17 residues. The ends lost 0 bases at V and 1 base at J; junction bases unmatched: 8. Per the germline V gene, CDR1 is SGHNT and CDR2 is YENEEA. Written as DNA, the CDR3 is TGTGCCAGCAGCTTAGACCTAATAGCGGGACTATCCTACGAGCAGTACTTC. Its translation is CASSLDLIAGLSYEQYF.

The chain combines TRBV15 with TRBJ2-2, with D possibly being TRBD1 (6 bases). Germline V gene data show CDR1 as LNHNV and CDR2 as YYDKDF (reference sequence). The V gene lost 8 bases and the J gene lost 5 bases, with 15 bases spanning the gap. The CDR3 loop spans 14 amino acids. DNA of the CDR3: TGTGCCACCGAACCACAGGGAAAGACCGGGGAGCTGTTTTTT. Its translation is CATEPQGKTGELFF.

This chain joins TRBV5-4 and TRBJ1-4; 8 bases agree with TRBD1. The CDR3 has 16 amino acids. V trimming: 4 bases; J trimming: 7 bases; junction bases outside the gene matches: 12. Germline V gene sequence: CDR1 SGHNT, CDR2 YYREEE (reference sequence). The DNA for the CDR3 is TGTGCCAGCAGCAAAGTCGGACAGGGTAGTAGTGAAAAACTGTTTTTT. Translation gives CASSKVGQGSSEKLFF.

Only one count was recorded for this clone. The chain links TRBV11-3 to TRBJ2-1; TRBD2 matches at 12 bases. CDR3 size: 15 residues. Germline lookup yields CDR1 SGHNT and CDR2 YENEEA. V lost 7 bases, J lost 6 bases, and 7 bases stayed unmatched. This CDR3 reads CASTVTSGSTNEQFF. The CDR3 nucleotides are TGTGCCAGCACCGTGACTAGCGGGAGTACCAATGAGCAGTTCTTC.

The chain has TRBV4-3 and TRBJ2-5, with a weak D call TRBD1 (6 bases). The end of the DNA fits TRBJ2-7 better, so the J call may be wrong. The CDR3 sequence is 15 residues long. CDR1 and CDR2 (germline): LGHNA, YSLEER. CDR3 in amino acids: CASSWVRGSRDEQYF. CDR3 nucleotides: TGCGCCAGCAGTTGGGTGAGGGGGTCACGGGACGAGCAGTACTTC.

This sequence joins TRBV2 and TRBJ2-7, with 10 bases lining up with TRBD2. Germline-derived CDR1 and CDR2 are SNHLY and FYNNEI. The CDR3 contains 17 residues. Trimming at V came to 1 base and at J to 2 bases, leaving 8 bases not matched to a gene. In nucleotides, the CDR3 is TGTGCCAGCAGTGAAGGCAGGAGAAGCGGGAGGGCCTACGAGCAGTACTTC. Its translation is CASSEGRRSGRAYEQYF.

This clone appeared once. The chain couples TRBV27 to TRBJ1-4; D gene uncertain. CDR1 and CDR2 (germline): MNHEY, SMNVEV (reference sequence). CDR3 length: 12 residues. Trimming stripped 2 bases from V and 7 bases from J, with 5 bases between. The CDR3 region is CASSLEGEKLFF. The CDR3 DNA reads as TGTGCCAGCAGTTTAGAGGGTGAAAAACTGTTTTTT.

CDR3 bases: TGTGCCAGCAGCTTAACGGCTAGCGGGAGCGGCACAGATACGCAGTATTTT. Translating it yields CASSLTASGSGTDTQYF. V and J are TRBV7-2 and TRBJ2-3; 10 nucleotides align to TRBD2. CDR1 SGHTA and CDR2 FQGNSA come from the germline V gene. V lost 2 bases to trimming and J lost 1 base; unmatched junction nucleotides: 6. The CDR3 has 17 amino acids.

This clone was seen just once. The chain recombines TRBV29-1 with TRBJ1-2; no definite D call. The CDR3 consists of 13 residues. Per the germline V gene, CDR1 is SQVTM and CDR2 is ANQGSEA. V was shortened by 6 bases and J by 4 bases, with 15 bases between the two germline ends. The CDR3 bases are TGCAGCGTAAGCACGCAGGCTACCTATGGCTACACCTTC. This gives the protein CSVSTQATYGYTF.

The rearrangement links TRBV2 to TRBJ2-7, with 10 bases that match TRBD1. CDR1 and CDR2 from the germline V gene are SNHLY and FYNNEI. This CDR3 has 13 amino acids. With V trimmed by 6 bases and J by 6 bases, 5 bases remained unmatched. As DNA, the CDR3 is TGTGCCAGCAGAGCGGGACAGGGGAGCGAGCAGTACTTC. Amino acids: CASRAGQGSEQYF.

The CDR3 DNA reads TGCAGCGTTGGGGCCAAGCGGGAGGGCCGGAGTCGGTACGAGCAGTACTTC. Protein product: CSVGAKREGRSRYEQYF. The chain carries TRBV29-1 and TRBJ2-7, with 10 bases that match TRBD2. Germline CDR1 SQVTM, CDR2 ANQGSEA. This CDR3 is 17 amino acids long. The trim removed 4 bases at V and 4 bases at J, leaving 16 bases unmatched.

CDR3 sequence (DNA): TGTGCCTGGGAGGAGGGCCTTTTTAATTCACCCCTCCACTTT. Translation: CAWEEGLFNSPLHF. The gene calls are TRBV30 and TRBJ1-6, with D uncertain. Trimming removed 5 bases from V and 6 bases from J, with 14 bases in between. The CDR3 totals 14 residues. Germline V gives CDR1 GTSNPN, CDR2 SVGIG (reference sequence).

This clone was counted between two and nine times. The CDR3 here is CASSNYRQGGETQYF. CDR3 nucleotide sequence: TGTGCCAGCAGCAACTACCGACAGGGCGGGGAGACCCAGTACTTC. The J gene is TRBJ2-5, the V gene TRBV7-8; 7 bases align to TRBD1. The V gene's germline CDR1 is SGHVS and CDR2 FQNEAQ. The CDR3 runs 15 residues. V shed 5 bases, J shed 5 bases, and the junction held 11 bases outside the gene matches. The full variable domain, rest sourced from reference TRBV7-8 and TRBJ2-5, is GAGVSQSPRYKVAKRGQDVALRCDPISGHVSLFWYQQALGQGPEFLTYFQNEAQLDKSGLPSDRFFAERPEGSVSTLKIQRTQQEDSAVYLCASSNYRQGGETQYFGPGTRLLVL.

This clone was seen only once. The chain carries TRBV9 and TRBJ2-7; D may be TRBD2 (7 bases). This CDR3 spans 15 amino acids. V was clipped by 4 bases and J by 4 bases, with 18 bases between them. CDR1 is SGDLS and CDR2 is YYNGEE in the germline V gene. CDR3 amino acids: CASSFTLGGAYEQYF. The DNA of the CDR3 is TGTGCCAGCAGCTTCACCCTAGGGGGGGCTTACGAGCAGTACTTC.

The chain uses TRBV4-2 and TRBJ2-2, with a tentative D call TRBD2 (6 bases). In germline, CDR1 is LGHNA, CDR2 YNFKEQ. The CDR3 has 16 residues. V lost 1 base and J 4 bases, leaving 13 bases between the germline ends. This chain's CDR3 is CASSQGPGLGTGELFF. The CDR3 DNA reads as TGTGCCAGCAGCCAAGGCCCGGGACTCGGCACCGGGGAGCTGTTTTTT.

The V call is TRBV6-1, the J call TRBJ2-7, with 10 nucleotides matching TRBD2. The CDR3 runs to 13 residues. V shed 10 bases, J shed 3 bases, and the junction held 6 bases outside the gene matches. Germline CDR1 and CDR2: MNHNS and SASEGT. The CDR3 region is CAIRTSGFYEQYF. CDR3 DNA: TGTGCCATCAGGACTAGCGGTTTCTACGAGCAGTACTTC.

V and J are TRBV7-9 and TRBJ1-2; 10 nucleotides agree with TRBD1. This CDR3 comprises 16 residues. The germline gives CDR1 SEHNR, CDR2 FQNEAQ (reference sequence). The trim removed 4 bases at V and 6 bases at J, leaving 11 bases unmatched. The CDR3 is CASSSGRQGAMDGYTF. The CDR3 DNA is TGTGCCAGCAGCTCCGGCCGACAGGGGGCGATGGATGGCTACACCTTC.

This chain uses TRBV11-2 with TRBJ2-7; 13 bases are shared with TRBD2. Looked up from germline, CDR1 is SGHAT and CDR2 is FQNNGV. The CDR3 spans 17 residues. Germline trimming cut 7 bases from V and 2 bases from J; bases unmatched to any gene: 11. The CDR3 sequence: CASTWTSGGAVPYEQYF. The CDR3 region has the DNA TGTGCCAGCACCTGGACTAGCGGGGGAGCCGTCCCCTACGAGCAGTACTTC.

The V gene is TRBV30, the J gene TRBJ2-7; 10 bases align to TRBD1. Germline V gene data show CDR1 as GTSNPN and CDR2 as SVGIG (reference sequence). With 3 bases clipped from V and 4 bases from J, the junction kept 6 bases outside the gene matches. There are 14 residues in the CDR3. This chain's CDR3 is CAWRSRTGGYEQYF. The CDR3 nucleotides read TGTGCCTGGAGATCCAGGACAGGGGGATACGAGCAGTACTTC.

This chain links TRBV20-1 with TRBJ2-5, with TRBD1 identical over 7 bases. This CDR3 comprises 11 residues. Germline lookup yields CDR1 DFQATT and CDR2 SNEGSKA (reference sequence). J gave up 7 bases and V 6 bases, and 5 bases lay outside the gene matches. CDR3 residues: CSATYRGTQYF. The CDR3 bases are TGCAGTGCAACGTACAGGGGGACCCAGTACTTC.

The chain couples TRBV5-1 to TRBJ1-2; D gene uncertain. CDR1 SGHRS and CDR2 YFSETQ come from the germline V gene. Trimming removed 2 bases at V and 8 bases at J, with 4 bases between. This CDR3 region has 10 residues. The CDR3 is CASSFQGYTF. CDR3 DNA sequence: TGCGCCAGCAGCTTCCAGGGCTACACCTTC. The full variable domain, with the rest looked up from reference TRBV5-1 and TRBJ1-2, is KAGVTQTPRYLIKTRGQQVTLSCSPISGHRSVSWYQQTPGQGLQFLFEYFSETQRNKGNFPGRFSGRQFSNSRSEMNVSTLELGDSALYLCASSFQGYTFGSGTRLTVV.

This clone was observed a single time. The chain links TRBV11-2 to TRBJ1-2; maybe TRBD1 (6 bases). Germline loops: CDR1 SGHAT, CDR2 FQNNGV. V lost 5 bases and J lost 3, with 10 bases in between. The length of the CDR3 is 13 residues. The CDR3 coding sequence is TGTGCCAGCAGCAGGGGGACCGACTATGGCTACACCTTC. Residues: CASSRGTDYGYTF.

This chain joins TRBV6-6 and TRBJ1-5; maybe TRBD1 (5 bases). The CDR3 runs 15 residues. Germline values: CDR1 MNHNY, CDR2 SVGAGI (reference sequence). Trimming removed 6 bases from V and 0 bases from J, with 12 bases in between. CDR3 region: CASRQGDYSNQPQHF. DNA for the CDR3: TGTGCCAGCAGGCAAGGGGATTATAGCAATCAGCCCCAGCATTTT.